The present TCR beta chain was sequenced within a study of cytomegalovirus exposure and HLA in healthy donors. Notes on the study in general: Most TCR sequences were uncommon, yet certain public TCRs appeared in many donors. According to a later analysis, donors in an Asian-associated ancestry cluster reportedly had fewer N-insertions than the roughly 720-donor mean. Later analysis showed most CMV-associated TCR beta chains appearing HLA-restricted. Sequencing likely caused a cluster of highly shared sequence variants.

Germline V gene lookup returns CDR1 MDHEN and CDR2 SYDVKM. With 4 bases removed from V and 10 bases from J, the gap between germline ends came to 19 bases. The CDR3 length is 14 residues. This clone was picked up a small number of times. What it recognizes is unknown. Researchers ran the PCR with 60 Vbeta and 13 Jbeta primers. Repertoires were generated with immunoSEQ multiplex PCR, while TCRdb's copy carries only in-frame clones and drops some. This sample has 150,000 to 200,000 clones; approximately 80% occur once, and the top ten carry about 15%. The sample consisted of PBMCs. The chain links TRBV28 to TRBJ1-1; tentative D call: TRBD1 (6 bases). The clonotype comes from a woman aged 40 to 50 in good health and CMV-seronegative. CDR3 loop: CASSSPIDRRRAFF. The CDR3 bases are TGTGCCAGCAGTTCGCCAATAGACAGGAGACGAGCTTTCTTT.